The 21 T cell receptor beta chains below all came from one sample that was sequenced in a study of early T cells in non-severe SARS-CoV-2 infection. From the 5' RACE reads, TCRdb called clonotypes with MiXCR, one entry per CDR3 protein. The sample shows 50,000 to 60,000 distinct CDR3 sequences, 9.5% to 11% of them seen only once. Sequenced input: whole blood. Receptors were obtained from an adult who was a healthcare worker with PCR-confirmed SARS-CoV-2 infection or an uninfected control (not recorded which).

This clonotype was picked up a small number of times. The chain uses TRBV19 and TRBJ1-5; D is ambiguous. Trimming cost V 0 bases and J 2 bases, with 8 bases left between them. The CDR3 contains 15 residues. In germline, CDR1 is LNHDA, CDR2 SQIVND (reference sequence). The DNA of the CDR3 is TGTGCCAGTAGTATAGAGGGTTTGCGCAATCAGCCCCAGCATTTT. Amino acids: CASSIEGLRNQPQHF.

This clonotype occurred many times. This chain uses TRBV7-9 with TRBJ1-6; unclear D gene. This CDR3 comprises 17 residues. Deletions cut 4 bases from V and 0 bases from J, with 13 bases between. Germline CDR1 reads SEHNR; CDR2 reads FQNEAQ (reference sequence). CDR3 sequence: CASSSEGPSSYNSPLHF. The CDR3 coding sequence is TGTGCCAGCAGCTCGGAAGGGCCCAGCTCCTATAATTCACCCCTCCACTTT. The whole variable domain, remainder taken from reference TRBV7-9 and TRBJ1-6, is DTGVSQNPRHKITKRGQNVTFRCDPISEHNRLYWYRQTLGQGPEFLTYFQNEAQLEKSRLLSDRFSAERPKGSFSTLEIQRTEQGDSAMYLCASSSEGPSSYNSPLHFGNGTRLTVT.

This clonotype has a handful of counts. The rearrangement uses TRBV6-1 and TRBJ1-6; the D is unclear. Germline CDR1 MNHNS, CDR2 SASEGT. The CDR3 contains 13 residues. V lost 7 bases and J lost 6, with 10 bases in between. The CDR3 nucleotides are TGTGCCAGCAAGGAGGGAGCTAATTCACCCCTCCACTTT. This gives the protein CASKEGANSPLHF.

This clonotype was observed at least ten times. J is TRBJ1-2 and V is TRBV7-2, with D maybe TRBD1 (6 bases). The CDR3 loop spans 17 amino acids. Germline CDR1 SGHTA, CDR2 FQGNSA. V was clipped by 5 bases and J by 3 bases, with 22 bases between them. This chain's CDR3 is CASSQRGGSTGHYGYTF. The CDR3 region has the DNA TGTGCCAGCAGCCAGAGAGGGGGGTCCACAGGGCACTATGGCTACACCTTC.

This sequence joins TRBV6-5 and TRBJ2-3, with 7 nucleotides matching TRBD1. This CDR3 has 16 residues. After removal of 6 bases from V and 0 bases from J, the junction contained 9 bases not matched to a gene. Per germline, CDR1 MNHEY and CDR2 SVGAGI. CDR3 in amino acids: CASRRTGASSTDTQYF. The DNA for the CDR3 is TGTGCCAGCAGGAGAACAGGGGCGAGTAGCACAGATACGCAGTATTTT.

This clonotype has at least ten counts. For the CDR3, the DNA is TGTGCCATCAGGTTTACGATCAGGAGTGAGTACGAGCAGTACTTC. Amino acid sequence: CAIRFTIRSEYEQYF. The V and J genes are TRBV10-3 and TRBJ2-7; D unresolved. Trimming pared 6 bases from V and 4 bases from J, leaving 19 bases between. The CDR3 is 15 amino acids. The germline CDR1 and CDR2 sequences are ENHRY and SYGVKD.

This clonotype occurred a few times. This chain joins TRBV6-6 and TRBJ1-4; 7 positions agree with TRBD1. The V and J ends lost 7 bases and 8 bases, in that order; junction bases with no gene match: 10. CDR3 length: 14 residues. Per the germline V gene, CDR1 is MNHNY and CDR2 is SVGAGI (reference sequence). The CDR3 coding sequence is TGTGCCAGCAAGTCGCCAGGGGGAGGAGAAAAACTGTTTTTT. This sequence encodes CASKSPGGGEKLFF.

The chain combines TRBV10-3 with TRBJ1-6; D not resolved. CDR1 is ENHRY and CDR2 is SYGVKD in the germline V gene. Trimming stripped 3 bases from V and 4 bases from J, with 10 bases between. The CDR3 is 15 amino acids. CDR3 loop: CAISDQSLYNSPLHF. The CDR3 DNA reads as TGTGCCATCAGTGACCAGTCGTTGTATAATTCACCCCTCCACTTT.

This clonotype came up many times. The chain is built from TRBV12-3 or TRBV12-4 and TRBJ2-5; weak D call: TRBD1 (6 bases). This CDR3 region has 15 residues. The V end was cut by 5 bases, the J end by 4 bases, with 17 bases between. The CDR3 region has the DNA TGTGCCAGCAGTCCCCGGACAGCGAGAAGAGAGACCCAGTACTTC. This translates into CASSPRTARRETQYF.

This clonotype was detected only a few times. Sequence at one end of the junction differs from germline and may be a read error. The chain combines TRBV14 with TRBJ1-6; unclear D gene. This CDR3 region has 14 residues. Germline V gives CDR1 SGHDN, CDR2 FVKESK. Written as DNA, the CDR3 is TGTGCCAGCAGCCAAGTTTCAGGCCAATCACCCATCCACTTT. Amino acid sequence: CASSQVSGQSPIHF.

This clonotype was counted ten times or more. The chain links TRBV6-1 to TRBJ2-5, with D perhaps TRBD1 (5 bases). Deletions cut 3 bases from V and 3 bases from J, with 5 bases between. This CDR3 region has 12 residues. Germline lookup yields CDR1 MNHNS and CDR2 SASEGT. The CDR3 DNA is TGTGCCAGCAGTGAGACAGAAGAGACCCAGTACTTC. This sequence encodes CASSETEETQYF.

The sample holds many counts of this clonotype. This chain uses TRBV4-1 with TRBJ2-2; TRBD2 aligns across 9 bases. The V segment lost 5 bases and the J segment 2 bases; nucleotides outside the gene matches: 9. Germline V CDR1 and CDR2: MGHRA, YSYEKL. This CDR3 is built from 17 residues. This chain's CDR3 is CASSTHRLADNTGELFF. The DNA for the CDR3 is TGCGCCAGCAGCACCCACCGACTAGCGGATAACACCGGGGAGCTGTTTTTT.

Notes on this clonotype: A single base separates this from a much larger clone, so it may be a read error. The chain employs TRBV7-2 and TRBJ1-3; D not resolved. The CDR3 covers 14 residues. V was trimmed by 0 bases and J by 0 bases, leaving 3 bases between them. Looked up from germline, CDR1 is SGHTA and CDR2 is FQGNSA. CDR3 sequence: CASSLACSGNTIYF. The CDR3, as DNA: TGTGCCAGCAGCTTAGCCTGCTCTGGAAACACCATATATTTT.

The CDR3: CASSLGQGARGYTF. The CDR3 nucleotides read TGTGCCAGCAGCTTGGGACAGGGGGCGCGTGGCTACACCTTC. The V gene is TRBV7-2, the J gene TRBJ1-2, with 12 positions matching TRBD1. J gave up 7 bases and V 3 bases, and 3 bases lay outside the gene matches. This CDR3 spans 14 amino acids. CDR1 and CDR2 from the germline V gene are SGHTA and FQGNSA.

This clonotype appeared many times. The chain has TRBV7-2 and TRBJ2-7, with TRBD1 matching 10 bases. The germline V gene has CDR1 SGHTA and CDR2 FQGNSA. With V trimmed by 4 bases and J by 7 bases, 7 bases remained unmatched. This CDR3 has 14 residues. This CDR3 is CASSSWTGGGEQYF. CDR3 in DNA: TGTGCCAGCAGCTCCTGGACAGGGGGAGGGGAGCAGTACTTC.

This clonotype was picked up many times. This sequence joins TRBV20-1 and TRBJ2-2, with a weak D call TRBD2 (5 bases). V gave up 6 bases and J gave up 2 bases, with 13 bases separating them. Germline loops: CDR1 DFQATT, CDR2 SNEGSKA (reference sequence). This CDR3 is built from 14 residues. The CDR3 spells CSALSRGNTGELFF. CDR3 sequence (DNA): TGCAGTGCCCTCTCCCGGGGAAACACCGGGGAGCTGTTTTTT.

This clonotype was counted between two and nine times. The rearrangement uses TRBV7-3 and TRBJ2-1; perhaps TRBD1 as D (7 bases). The CDR3 extends over 15 amino acids. Trimming shortened V by 5 bases and J by 7 bases, and 18 bases separated the two germline ends. CDR1 is SGHTA and CDR2 is FQGTGA in the germline V gene. This CDR3 is CASSDSPQGRNEQFF. The CDR3, as DNA: TGTGCCAGCAGCGATTCCCCACAGGGGAGGAATGAGCAGTTCTTC.

In its sample, this clonotype was seen a few times. The chain carries TRBV7-2 and TRBJ2-2; D is possibly TRBD1 or TRBD2 (5 bases each). V gave up 2 bases and J gave up 4 bases, with 20 bases separating them. There are 18 residues in the CDR3. Germline loops: CDR1 SGHTA, CDR2 FQGNSA. Here the CDR3 reads CASSLIFLAGRGTGELFF. The CDR3 DNA reads as TGTGCCAGCAGCTTAATATTCTTGGCAGGGAGAGGCACCGGGGAGCTGTTTTTT. Full variable domain (remainder filled in from reference TRBV7-2 and TRBJ2-2): GAGVSQSPSNKVTEKGKDVELRCDPISGHTALYWYRQSLGQGLEFLIYFQGNSAPDKSGLPSDRFSAERTGGSVSTLTIQRTQQEDSAVYLCASSLIFLAGRGTGELFFGEGSRLTVL.

This clonotype was seen ten or more times. This chain connects TRBV6-2 or TRBV6-3 to TRBJ2-3; no firm D call. V was trimmed by 8 bases and J by 0 bases, leaving 12 bases between them. Germline assignment: CDR1 MNHEY and CDR2 SVGEGT. The CDR3 has 14 residues. CDR3 bases: TGTGCCAGCCGTCGACGAACGAGCACAGATACGCAGTATTTT. Protein sequence: CASRRRTSTDTQYF.

The chain is built from TRBV14 and TRBJ2-3; 7 positions agree with TRBD2. The CDR3 is 13 amino acids. Trimming cost V 4 bases and J 7 bases; bases outside gene matches: 5. Germline V lookup: CDR1 SGHDN, CDR2 FVKESK. This CDR3 is CASSPAGVYTQYF. In nucleotides, the CDR3 is TGTGCCAGCAGCCCGGCGGGGGTGTATACGCAGTATTTT.

This clonotype has a count of ten or more. The chain is built from TRBV2 and TRBJ2-1; maybe TRBD2 (7 bases). Germline V gene data show CDR1 as SNHLY and CDR2 as FYNNEI. V was trimmed by 4 bases and J by 5 bases, leaving 15 bases between them. There are 15 residues in the CDR3. The CDR3 protein is CASSAIGGADNEQFF. The CDR3, as DNA: TGTGCCAGCAGTGCAATTGGGGGGGCCGACAATGAGCAGTTCTTC. Filled out from reference TRBV2 and TRBJ2-1, the complete variable domain reads EPEVTQTPSHQVTQMGQEVILRCVPISNHLYFYWYRQILGQKVEFLVSFYNNEISEKSEIFDDQFSVERPDGSNFTLKIRSTKLEDSAMYFCASSAIGGADNEQFFGPGTRLTVL.